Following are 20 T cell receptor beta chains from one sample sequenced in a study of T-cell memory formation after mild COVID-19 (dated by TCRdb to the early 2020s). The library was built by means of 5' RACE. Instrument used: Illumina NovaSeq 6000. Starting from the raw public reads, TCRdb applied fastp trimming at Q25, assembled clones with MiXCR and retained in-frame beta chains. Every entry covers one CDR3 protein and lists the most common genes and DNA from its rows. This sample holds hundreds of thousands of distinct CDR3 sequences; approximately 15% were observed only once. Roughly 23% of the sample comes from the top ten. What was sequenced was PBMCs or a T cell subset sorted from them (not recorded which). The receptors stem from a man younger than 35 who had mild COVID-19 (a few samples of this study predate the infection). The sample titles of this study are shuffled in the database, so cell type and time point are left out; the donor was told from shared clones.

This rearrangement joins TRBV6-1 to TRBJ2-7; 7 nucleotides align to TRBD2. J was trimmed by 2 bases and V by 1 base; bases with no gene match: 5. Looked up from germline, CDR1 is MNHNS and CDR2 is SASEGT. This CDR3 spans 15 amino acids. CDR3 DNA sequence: TGTGCCAGCAGTGAAGGGGGGGGGTCTACCTACGAGCAGTACGTC. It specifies CASSEGGGSTYEQYV.

The CDR3 here is CASSQSPPDTQYF. The CDR3 DNA reads TGTGCCAGCAGCCAATCCCCGCCAGATACGCAGTATTTT. This chain joins TRBV4-2 and TRBJ2-3; unclear D gene. Germline V gives CDR1 LGHNA, CDR2 YNFKEQ. The ends were cut back, 2 bases at V and 4 bases at J, with 7 bases in the middle. CDR3 length equals 13 residues.

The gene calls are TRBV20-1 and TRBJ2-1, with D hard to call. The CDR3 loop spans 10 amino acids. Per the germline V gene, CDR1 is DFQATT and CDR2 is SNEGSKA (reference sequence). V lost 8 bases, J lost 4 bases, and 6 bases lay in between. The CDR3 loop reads CSWGYNEQFF. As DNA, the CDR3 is TGCAGTTGGGGATACAATGAGCAGTTCTTC.

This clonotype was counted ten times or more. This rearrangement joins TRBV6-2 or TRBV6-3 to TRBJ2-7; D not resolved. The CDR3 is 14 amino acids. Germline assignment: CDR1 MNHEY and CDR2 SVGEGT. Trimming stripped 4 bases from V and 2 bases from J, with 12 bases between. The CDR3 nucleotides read TGTGCCAGCAGTTTTTTCGGGCCTGCCTACGAGCAGTACTTC. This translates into CASSFFGPAYEQYF.

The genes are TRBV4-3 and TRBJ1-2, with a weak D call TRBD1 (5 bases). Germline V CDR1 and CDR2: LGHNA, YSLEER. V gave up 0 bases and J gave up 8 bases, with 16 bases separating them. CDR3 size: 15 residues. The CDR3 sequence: CASSQEVGPLWGYTF. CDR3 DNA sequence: TGCGCCAGCAGCCAAGAGGTGGGACCCCTTTGGGGCTACACCTTC.

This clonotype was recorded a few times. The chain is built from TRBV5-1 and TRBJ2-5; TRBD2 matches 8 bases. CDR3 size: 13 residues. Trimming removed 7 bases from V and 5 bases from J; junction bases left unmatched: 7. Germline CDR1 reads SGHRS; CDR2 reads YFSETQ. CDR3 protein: CASDRGGGETQYF. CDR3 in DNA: TGCGCCAGCGACCGGGGGGGCGGCGAGACCCAGTACTTC. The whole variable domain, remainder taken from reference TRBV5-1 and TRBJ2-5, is KAGVTQTPRYLIKTRGQQVTLSCSPISGHRSVSWYQQTPGQGLQFLFEYFSETQRNKGNFPGRFSGRQFSNSRSEMNVSTLELGDSALYLCASDRGGGETQYFGPGTRLLVL.

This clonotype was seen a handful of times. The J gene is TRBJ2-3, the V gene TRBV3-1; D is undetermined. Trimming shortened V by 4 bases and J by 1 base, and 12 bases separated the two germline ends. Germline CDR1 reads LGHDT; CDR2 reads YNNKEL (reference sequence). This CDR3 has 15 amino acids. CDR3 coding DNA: TGTGCCAGCAGCCTACTTCCCGGACGCACAGATACGCAGTATTTT. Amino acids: CASSLLPGRTDTQYF.

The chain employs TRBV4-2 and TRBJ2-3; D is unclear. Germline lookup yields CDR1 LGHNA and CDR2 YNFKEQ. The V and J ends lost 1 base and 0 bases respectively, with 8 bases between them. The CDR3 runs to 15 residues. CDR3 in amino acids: CASSQGRLSTDTQYF. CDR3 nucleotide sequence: TGTGCCAGCAGCCAAGGCCGGTTAAGCACAGATACGCAGTATTTT.

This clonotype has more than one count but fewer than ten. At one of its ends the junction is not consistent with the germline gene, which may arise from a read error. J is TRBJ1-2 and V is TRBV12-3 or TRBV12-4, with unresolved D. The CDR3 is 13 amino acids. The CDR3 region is CASRFGKVYGYTF. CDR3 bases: TGTGCCAGCCGTTTCGGCAAGGTCTATGGCTACACCTTC.

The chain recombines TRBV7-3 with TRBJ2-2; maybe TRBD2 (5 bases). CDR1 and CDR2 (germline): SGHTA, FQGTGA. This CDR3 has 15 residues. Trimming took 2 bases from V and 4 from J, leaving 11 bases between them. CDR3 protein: CASSLEGRGTGELFF. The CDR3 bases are TGTGCCAGCAGCTTAGAGGGTCGGGGCACCGGGGAGCTGTTTTTT.

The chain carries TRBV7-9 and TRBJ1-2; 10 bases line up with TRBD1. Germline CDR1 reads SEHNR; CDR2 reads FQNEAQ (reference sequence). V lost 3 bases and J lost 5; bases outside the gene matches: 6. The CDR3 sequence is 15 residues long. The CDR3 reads CASSLTGGAEYGYTF. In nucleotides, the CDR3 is TGTGCCAGCAGCTTGACAGGGGGCGCTGAGTATGGCTACACCTTC.

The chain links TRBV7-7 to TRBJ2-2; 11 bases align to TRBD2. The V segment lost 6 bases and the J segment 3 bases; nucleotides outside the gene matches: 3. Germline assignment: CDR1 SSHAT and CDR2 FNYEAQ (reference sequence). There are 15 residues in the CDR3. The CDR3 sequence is CASRATSGDTGELFF. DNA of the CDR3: TGTGCCAGCAGAGCGACTAGCGGGGACACCGGGGAGCTGTTTTTT.

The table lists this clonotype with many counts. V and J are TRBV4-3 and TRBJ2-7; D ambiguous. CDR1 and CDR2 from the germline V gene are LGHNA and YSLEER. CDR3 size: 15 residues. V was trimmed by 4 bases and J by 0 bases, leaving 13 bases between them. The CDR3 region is CASSPSGYASYEQYF. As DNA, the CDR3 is TGCGCCAGCAGCCCGTCCGGTTACGCCTCCTACGAGCAGTACTTC.

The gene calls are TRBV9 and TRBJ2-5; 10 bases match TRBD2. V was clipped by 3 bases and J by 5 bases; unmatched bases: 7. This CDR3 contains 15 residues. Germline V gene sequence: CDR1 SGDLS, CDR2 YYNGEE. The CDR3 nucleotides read TGTGCCAGCAGCGAGCGGGGGGGCTTTGAGGAGACCCAGTACTTC. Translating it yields CASSERGGFEETQYF.

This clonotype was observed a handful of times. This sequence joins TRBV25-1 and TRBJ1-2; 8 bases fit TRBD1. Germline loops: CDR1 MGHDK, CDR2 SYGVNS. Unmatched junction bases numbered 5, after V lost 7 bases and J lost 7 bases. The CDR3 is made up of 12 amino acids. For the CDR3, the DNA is TGTGCCAGCAAAGGGACAGGCCCTGGCTACACCTTC. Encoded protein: CASKGTGPGYTF.

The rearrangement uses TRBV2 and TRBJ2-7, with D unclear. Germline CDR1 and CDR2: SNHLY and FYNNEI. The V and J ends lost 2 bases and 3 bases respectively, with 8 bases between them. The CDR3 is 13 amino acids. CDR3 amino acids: CASSESVYYEQYV. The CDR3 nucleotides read TGTGCCAGCAGTGAATCGGTATACTACGAGCAGTACGTC.

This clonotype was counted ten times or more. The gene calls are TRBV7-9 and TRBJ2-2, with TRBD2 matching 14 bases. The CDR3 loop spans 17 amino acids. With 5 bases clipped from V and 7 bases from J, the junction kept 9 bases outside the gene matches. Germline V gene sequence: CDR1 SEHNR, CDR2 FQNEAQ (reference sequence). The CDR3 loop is CASSPGLAGGLDGELFF. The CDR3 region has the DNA TGTGCCAGCAGCCCCGGACTAGCGGGGGGATTGGACGGGGAGCTGTTTTTT.

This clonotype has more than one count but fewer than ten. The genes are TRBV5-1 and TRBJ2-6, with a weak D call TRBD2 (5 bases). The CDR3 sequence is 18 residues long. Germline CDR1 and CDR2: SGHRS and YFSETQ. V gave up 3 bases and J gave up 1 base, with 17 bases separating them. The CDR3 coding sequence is TGCGCCAGCAGCTCTTCGGCGGGCCGTCGGTCTGGGGCCAACGTCCTGACTTTC. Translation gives CASSSSAGRRSGANVLTF.

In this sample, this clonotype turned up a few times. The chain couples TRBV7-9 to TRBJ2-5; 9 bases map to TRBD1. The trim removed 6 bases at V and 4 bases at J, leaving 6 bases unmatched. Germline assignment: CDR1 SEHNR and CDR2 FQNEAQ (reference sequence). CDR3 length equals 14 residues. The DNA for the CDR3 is TGTGCCAGCAGGAAGGACAGGGGTCCAGAGACCCAGTACTTC. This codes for CASRKDRGPETQYF.

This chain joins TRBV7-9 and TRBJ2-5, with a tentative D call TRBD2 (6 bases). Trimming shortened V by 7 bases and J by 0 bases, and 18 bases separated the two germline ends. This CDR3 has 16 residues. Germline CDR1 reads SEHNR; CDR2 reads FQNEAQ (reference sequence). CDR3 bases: TGTGCCAGCACCACCCTTGGGAGGTACAACCAAGAGACCCAGTACTTC. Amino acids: CASTTLGRYNQETQYF.